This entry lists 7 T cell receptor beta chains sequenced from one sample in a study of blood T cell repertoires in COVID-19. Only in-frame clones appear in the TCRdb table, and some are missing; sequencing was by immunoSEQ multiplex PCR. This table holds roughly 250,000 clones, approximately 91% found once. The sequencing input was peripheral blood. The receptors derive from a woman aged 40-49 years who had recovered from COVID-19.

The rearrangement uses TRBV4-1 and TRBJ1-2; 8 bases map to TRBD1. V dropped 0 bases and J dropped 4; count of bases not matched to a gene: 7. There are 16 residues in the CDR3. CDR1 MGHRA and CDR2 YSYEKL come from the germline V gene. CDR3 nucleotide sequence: TGCGCCAGCAGCCAAGAGATCCGGACAGGGACCTATGGCTACACCTTC. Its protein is CASSQEIRTGTYGYTF.

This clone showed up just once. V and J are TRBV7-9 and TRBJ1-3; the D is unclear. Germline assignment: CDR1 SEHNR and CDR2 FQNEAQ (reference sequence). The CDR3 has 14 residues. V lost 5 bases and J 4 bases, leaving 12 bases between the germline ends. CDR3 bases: TGTGCCAGCAGCCCCGGGATATCCGGAAACACCATATATTTT. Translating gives CASSPGISGNTIYF.

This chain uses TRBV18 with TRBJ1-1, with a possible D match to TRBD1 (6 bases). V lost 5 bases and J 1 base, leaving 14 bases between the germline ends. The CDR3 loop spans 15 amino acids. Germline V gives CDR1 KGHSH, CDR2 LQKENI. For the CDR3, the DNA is TGTGCCAGCTCATCCGTCACAGGGACGAACACTGAAGCTTTCTTT. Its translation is CASSSVTGTNTEAFF.

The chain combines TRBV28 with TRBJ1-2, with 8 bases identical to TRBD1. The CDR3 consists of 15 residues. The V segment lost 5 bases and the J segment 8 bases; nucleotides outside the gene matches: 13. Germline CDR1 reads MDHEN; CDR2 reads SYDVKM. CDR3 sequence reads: CASSLTGRGLGGYTF. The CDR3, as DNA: TGTGCCAGCAGTCTAACCGGCAGGGGGCTAGGGGGCTACACCTTC.

The CDR3: CASSQDGEPMEETQYF. The CDR3 coding sequence is TGCGCCAGCAGCCAAGACGGAGAACCGATGGAAGAGACCCAGTACTTC. V usage is TRBV4-3 and J usage is TRBJ2-5; D remains ambiguous. This CDR3 region has 16 residues. The germline gives CDR1 LGHNA, CDR2 YSLEER. V shed 0 bases and J shed 3 bases, with 14 bases lying between them.

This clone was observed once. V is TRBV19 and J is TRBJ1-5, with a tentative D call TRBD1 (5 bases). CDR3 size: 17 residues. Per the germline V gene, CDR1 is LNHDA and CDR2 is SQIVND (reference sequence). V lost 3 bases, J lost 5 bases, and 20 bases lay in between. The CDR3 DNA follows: TGTGCCAGTAGTATTTGGGGGGTAAGGGACGGTCATCAGCCCCAGCATTTT. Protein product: CASSIWGVRDGHQPQHF. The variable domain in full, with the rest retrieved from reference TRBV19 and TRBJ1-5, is DGGITQSPKYLFRKEGQNVTLSCEQNLNHDAMYWYRQDPGQGLRLIYYSQIVNDFQKGDIAEGYSVSREKKESFPLTVTSAQKNPTAFYLCASSIWGVRDGHQPQHFGDGTRLSIL.

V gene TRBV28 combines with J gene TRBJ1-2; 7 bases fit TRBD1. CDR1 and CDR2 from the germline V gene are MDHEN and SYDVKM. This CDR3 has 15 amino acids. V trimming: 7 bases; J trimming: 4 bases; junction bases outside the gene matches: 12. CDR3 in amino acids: CASTALGQPIYGYTF. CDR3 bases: TGTGCCAGCACCGCGCTGGGACAGCCCATCTATGGCTACACCTTC.